Below, 30 T cell receptor beta chains from the same sample are listed, as sequenced in a study of blood T cells in healthy people across ages. The second PCR ran roughly 6 to 11 cycles with a sample-barcoded 5' primer and J-beta primers. TCRdb re-called the 5' RACE reads with MiXCR, one entry per CDR3 protein. The table lists around 1.1 million distinct CDR3 sequences, more than 30% of them singletons. What was sequenced was blood. The receptors were gathered from a man aged 18 to 30 in good health.

This clonotype was detected a few times. This chain joins TRBV7-2 and TRBJ2-5, with D perhaps TRBD1 (6 bases). Matching the DNA end better, TRBJ2-7 makes the J call doubtful. CDR1 is SGHTA and CDR2 is FQGNSA in the germline V gene. This CDR3 comprises 14 residues. CDR3 protein: CASSSSGQPYEQYF. The CDR3 nucleotides read TGTGCCAGCAGCTCCTCGGGACAACCCTACGAGCAGTACTTC.

The J gene is TRBJ2-5, the V gene TRBV10-3; 8 bases are a match to TRBD1. The V gene's germline CDR1 is ENHRY and CDR2 SYGVKD. There are 15 residues in the CDR3. J was trimmed by 11 bases and V by 3 bases; bases with no gene match: 14. CDR3 DNA: TGTGCCATCAGTGACCGGACAGGGTCCGAAAGGGGGCAGTACTTC. Its protein is CAISDRTGSERGQYF.

This clonotype was recorded once. One end of the junction varies from germline; a read error may be responsible. The rearrangement uses TRBV11-2 and TRBJ1-2, with a weak D call TRBD1 (5 bases). The CDR3 totals 13 residues. CDR1 and CDR2 (germline): SGHAT, FQNNGV. The CDR3 DNA reads TGTGCCAGCAGCCCGACAGAAACCTATGGCTGCACCTTC. Translating gives CASSPTETYGCTF.

The chain recombines TRBV4-3 with TRBJ2-1; TRBD2 is a possible D gene (5 bases). The DNA end favors TRBJ2-7, so the J call may be wrong. CDR3 length: 18 residues. CDR1 and CDR2 from the germline V gene are LGHNA and YSLEER. The CDR3 here is CASSQENHGGWSYNEQYF. The CDR3 DNA follows: TGCGCCAGCAGCCAAGAAAATCATGGCGGGTGGTCCTACAATGAGCAGTACTTC.

Only a few counts were recorded for this clonotype. V and J are TRBV24-1 and TRBJ1-1, with D unresolved. CDR1 and CDR2 (germline): KGHDR, SFDVKD. The length of the CDR3 is 14 residues. V lost 10 bases, J lost 5 bases, and 19 bases lay in between. CDR3 loop: CATRSTFGGTEAFF. Here the CDR3 DNA reads TGTGCCACTCGGTCGACCTTCGGAGGAACTGAAGCTTTCTTT.

V usage is TRBV20-1 and J usage is TRBJ1-6, with 7 bases matching TRBD1. The CDR3 spans 13 residues. The germline CDR1 and CDR2 sequences are DFQATT and SNEGSKA (reference sequence). V shed 6 bases and J 14 bases; nucleotides not matched to a gene: 13. The CDR3 loop is CSASATGPNTLHF. The DNA for the CDR3 is TGCAGTGCCTCCGCGACAGGGCCTAATACCCTCCACTTT.

This sequence joins TRBV28 and TRBJ2-2; D ambiguous. The CDR3 loop spans 14 amino acids. Germline V gene sequence: CDR1 MDHEN, CDR2 SYDVKM. The V and J ends lost 3 bases and 5 bases respectively, with 10 bases between them. This CDR3 reads CASSFSTVTGELFF. The CDR3 bases are TGTGCCAGCAGTTTTTCAACAGTGACCGGGGAGCTGTTTTTT. Complete variable domain (other parts from reference TRBV28 and TRBJ2-2): DVKVTQSSRYLVKRTGEKVFLECVQDMDHENMFWYRQDPGLGLRLIYFSYDVKMKEKGDIPEGYSVSREKKERFSLILESASTNQTSMYLCASSFSTVTGELFFGEGSRLTVL.

The chain recombines TRBV5-1 with TRBJ1-4; TRBD1 might be the D (5 bases). CDR3 length: 13 amino acids. Deletions cut 4 bases from V and 7 bases from J, with 11 bases between. CDR1 and CDR2 (germline): SGHRS, YFSETQ. The CDR3 protein is CASSGDGTEKLFF. The CDR3 DNA sequence: TGCGCCAGCAGCGGGGACGGAACTGAAAAACTGTTTTTT.

Worth noting for this clonotype: The junction differs from germline at one of its ends, possibly a read error. This chain uses TRBV14 with TRBJ2-5; D is perhaps TRBD1 or TRBD2 (5 bases each). The CDR3 consists of 14 residues. Germline V lookup: CDR1 SGHDN, CDR2 FVKESK. This CDR3 is CTSSPGTGQETQYF. For the CDR3, the DNA is TGTACCAGCAGCCCCGGGACCGGACAAGAGACCCAGTACTTC.

This clonotype has at least ten counts. The chain recombines TRBV6-5 with TRBJ1-5; D remains ambiguous. The CDR3 runs to 9 residues. Deletions cut 8 bases from V and 6 bases from J, with 2 bases between. Looked up from germline, CDR1 is MNHEY and CDR2 is SVGAGI. The CDR3 sequence is CASGQPQHF. CDR3 nucleotides: TGTGCCAGCGGTCAGCCCCAGCATTTT.

The chain recombines TRBV6-6 with TRBJ2-7; D perhaps matches TRBD1 (6 bases). Germline V CDR1 and CDR2: MNHNY, SVGAGI (reference sequence). The CDR3 sequence is 15 residues long. Trimming removed 6 bases at V and 5 bases at J, with 20 bases between. The CDR3 nucleotides read TGTGCCAGCAGCTCTCCGACAGGCGCCCCAAACGAGCAGTACTTC. It codes for CASSSPTGAPNEQYF.

For the CDR3, the DNA is TGTGCCAGCAGTTTTGTCACAACCACGGGGTTTAATGAAAAACTGTTTTTT. Its translation is CASSFVTTTGFNEKLFF. The V gene is TRBV28, the J gene TRBJ1-4; D is ambiguous. The CDR3 contains 17 residues. V gave up 3 bases and J gave up 4 bases, with 18 bases separating them. Germline V gives CDR1 MDHEN, CDR2 SYDVKM.

The chain uses TRBV20-1 and TRBJ1-1; weak D call: TRBD1 (5 bases). The CDR3 totals 13 residues. Germline lookup yields CDR1 DFQATT and CDR2 SNEGSKA (reference sequence). V was shortened by 2 bases and J by 8 bases, with 15 bases between the two germline ends. In DNA, the CDR3 is TGCAGTGCTAGAAACGATGGGGGGATGGAAGCTTTCTTT. This translates into CSARNDGGMEAFF.

This clonotype was picked up one time. The chain combines TRBV6-2 or TRBV6-3 with TRBJ1-2, with unresolved D. CDR1 and CDR2 from the germline V gene are MNHEY and SVGEGT. This CDR3 region has 15 residues. Trimming removed 0 bases from V and 6 bases from J, with 14 bases in between. The DNA for the CDR3 is TGTGCCAGCAGTTACTCGAGACTCGGGTCGGATGGCTACACCTTC. Protein sequence: CASSYSRLGSDGYTF.

The genes are TRBV18 and TRBJ1-1; no clear D gene. The V end was cut by 0 bases, the J end by 0 bases, with 8 bases between. The CDR3 has 15 amino acids. Germline V CDR1 and CDR2: KGHSH, LQKENI. In DNA, the CDR3 is TGTGCCAGCTCACCACCCGTGAGCTTGAACACTGAAGCTTTCTTT. It codes for CASSPPVSLNTEAFF.

This clonotype has only one observation. The gene calls are TRBV7-2 and TRBJ2-7, with D possibly matching TRBD2 (6 bases). Germline assignment: CDR1 SGHTA and CDR2 FQGNSA. The CDR3 spans 14 residues. V was clipped by 0 bases and J by 7 bases, with 13 bases between them. The CDR3 nucleotides read TGTGCCAGCAGCTTAGCGGGGAGGAACAATGAGCAGTACTTC. This translates into CASSLAGRNNEQYF.

This clonotype was seen a handful of times. The chain has TRBV4-3 and TRBJ1-1; unclear D gene. Trimming took 0 bases from V and 8 from J, leaving 7 bases between them. The germline V gene has CDR1 LGHNA and CDR2 YSLEER. The CDR3 covers 12 residues. CDR3 coding DNA: TGCGCCAGCAGCCAAGATAGGGAGGAAGCTTTCTTT. Protein: CASSQDREEAFF.

This clonotype was counted only a few times. The chain uses TRBV9 and TRBJ2-5; D perhaps matches TRBD2 (5 bases). Germline V gene sequence: CDR1 SGDLS, CDR2 YYNGEE. The CDR3 runs 15 residues. V lost 0 bases, J lost 4 bases, and 13 bases lay in between. CDR3 in DNA: TGTGCCAGCAGCGTAGGGAGGAGTCTGTCAGAGACCCAGTACTTC. Protein sequence: CASSVGRSLSETQYF.

The V gene is TRBV6-5, the J gene TRBJ1-1; 8 nucleotides match TRBD1. Germline loops: CDR1 MNHEY, CDR2 SVGAGI. Unmatched junction bases numbered 11, after V lost 6 bases and J lost 5 bases. The CDR3 consists of 15 residues. CDR3 loop: CASSIRQGARTEAFF. DNA of the CDR3: TGTGCCAGCAGCATAAGGCAGGGGGCGCGAACTGAAGCTTTCTTT.

The V gene is TRBV6-6, the J gene TRBJ1-5; D remains ambiguous. Trimming stripped 5 bases from V and 9 bases from J, with 23 bases between. Germline V gene data show CDR1 as MNHNY and CDR2 as SVGAGI (reference sequence). This CDR3 spans 16 amino acids. The CDR3 DNA reads as TGTGCCAGCAGTAACAGACAAGCAGATCTCTCTCGGCCCCAGCATTTT. Amino acids: CASSNRQADLSRPQHF.

This clonotype was recorded a few times. This chain connects TRBV27 to TRBJ2-7, with 9 nucleotides matching TRBD1. The V segment lost 5 bases and the J segment 9 bases; nucleotides outside the gene matches: 5. CDR1 is MNHEY, CDR2 SMNVEV, per germline (reference sequence). This CDR3 is 12 amino acids long. CDR3 in amino acids: CASSRGQGGQYF. DNA for the CDR3: TGTGCCAGCAGTCGGGGACAGGGCGGGCAGTACTTC.

This clonotype was detected many times. CDR3 nucleotides: TGCAGTGGGTGGACTCAGGCCTATGGCTACACCTTC. The encoded protein is CSGWTQAYGYTF. The chain couples TRBV20-1 to TRBJ1-2; unclear D gene. Between the trimmed V and J ends, which lost 7 bases and 4 bases, there was a span of 13 bases. CDR1 and CDR2 from the germline V gene are DFQATT and SNEGSKA (reference sequence). The CDR3 runs to 12 residues.

This chain uses TRBV28 with TRBJ2-3; 9 bases map to TRBD2. The CDR3 runs to 15 residues. The trim removed 6 bases at V and 3 bases at J, leaving 7 bases unmatched. In germline, CDR1 is MDHEN, CDR2 SYDVKM. The CDR3: CASSPAGGFTDTQYF. CDR3 DNA: TGTGCCAGCAGCCCAGCGGGGGGTTTTACAGATACGCAGTATTTT.

This clonotype showed up just once. The chain combines TRBV7-2 with TRBJ1-4, with 7 bases aligning to TRBD1. The V and J ends lost 1 base and 5 bases, in that order; junction bases with no gene match: 7. CDR1 is SGHTA, CDR2 FQGNSA, per germline. CDR3 length: 16 amino acids. In nucleotides, the CDR3 is TGTGCCAGCAGCTTAGGTGAGGGACAGCGAAATGAAAAACTGTTTTTT. This sequence encodes CASSLGEGQRNEKLFF.

This clonotype was observed at least ten times. The chain couples TRBV12-3 or TRBV12-4 to TRBJ1-6; D is unclear. The CDR3 consists of 11 residues. The germline V and J ends were trimmed by 6 bases and 7 bases, with 4 bases remaining between them. The CDR3: CASSLNSPLHF. CDR3 DNA: TGTGCCAGCAGCTTAAATTCACCCCTCCACTTT.

Only a few counts were recorded for this clonotype. The J gene is TRBJ1-2, the V gene TRBV30, with TRBD1 as a possible D gene (6 bases). The CDR3 sequence is 12 residues long. Trimming removed 3 bases at V and 6 bases at J, with 11 bases between. In germline, CDR1 is GTSNPN, CDR2 SVGIG (reference sequence). The CDR3 is CAWRSSGDGYTF. The DNA of the CDR3 is TGTGCCTGGAGGTCCTCAGGGGATGGCTACACCTTC.

This sequence joins TRBV20-1 and TRBJ2-5; D unclear. The V gene lost 6 bases and the J gene lost 5 bases, with 7 bases spanning the gap. The germline V gene has CDR1 DFQATT and CDR2 SNEGSKA (reference sequence). The CDR3 has 10 residues. The chain's CDR3 is CSAKRETQYF. Written as DNA, the CDR3 is TGCAGTGCCAAGAGGGAGACCCAGTACTTC.

The V call is TRBV14, the J call TRBJ2-5; 9 nucleotides match TRBD2. The CDR3 is 14 residues long. Germline V gene sequence: CDR1 SGHDN, CDR2 FVKESK. V dropped 3 bases and J dropped 5; count of bases not matched to a gene: 4. The CDR3 DNA follows: TGTGCCAGCAGCCACCCTAGCGGGGTGGAGACCCAGTACTTC. This gives the protein CASSHPSGVETQYF.

About this clonotype itself: Since a much larger clone is just one base distant, this may be a read error. This chain uses TRBV9 with TRBJ2-3; unclear D gene. The germline V gene has CDR1 SGDLS and CDR2 YYNGEE. Trimming removed 3 bases at V and 4 bases at J, with 6 bases between. This CDR3 has 12 residues. CDR3 in amino acids: CASSAESDTQYF. The CDR3 region has the DNA TGTGCCAGCAGCGCAGAGTCAGATACGCAGTATTTT.

The V and J genes are TRBV4-1 and TRBJ1-1; 7 positions agree with TRBD1. Germline lookup yields CDR1 MGHRA and CDR2 YSYEKL. The CDR3 consists of 15 residues. V was pared by 1 base and J by 3 bases, with 5 bases of the junction left unmatched. The CDR3 here is CASSQGDRDHTEAFF. In DNA form, the CDR3 reads TGCGCCAGCAGCCAAGGAGACAGGGACCACACTGAAGCTTTCTTT.